These T cell receptor beta chains were read from a single sample in a study of blood T cell repertoires in COVID-19. Assay used: immunoSEQ multiplex PCR; TCRdb lists only in-frame clones, some missing. The repertoire consists of about 400,000 clones, with 70% to 90% occurring once and the leading ten covering roughly 1.2%. The material sequenced was peripheral blood. Receptors originate from a middle-aged man with acute or convalescent COVID-19. Each CDR3 is given with its conserved first and last residue. Fields, in order: D gene, J gene, clone size, V gene, CDR3 DNA, CDR3 protein. A D gene is named only where the DNA matches it firmly. The listing skips clone size in some rows; elsewhere it reads once, few, many or a size class.

D gene: NA; J gene: TRBJ2-2; clone size: NA; V gene: TRBV10-1; CDR3 DNA: TGCGCCAGCAGTGGGCAAACCGGGGAGCTGTTTTTT; CDR3 protein: CASSGQTGELFF
D gene: TRBD1; J gene: TRBJ1-5; clone size: NA; V gene: TRBV28; CDR3 DNA: TGTGCCAGCAGTTTCGTAACAGGGGATAGCAATCAGCCCCAGCATTTT; CDR3 protein: CASSFVTGDSNQPQHF
D gene: TRBD1; J gene: TRBJ1-5; clone size: NA; V gene: TRBV19; CDR3 DNA: TGTGCCAGCTTAGACAGGGGGCCCGGCCAGCCCCAGCATTTT; CDR3 protein: CASLDRGPGQPQHF
D gene: NA; J gene: TRBJ1-6; clone size: NA; V gene: TRBV9; CDR3 DNA: TGTGCCAGCAGCGTAGATACAGGAAGTTCACCCCTCCACTTT; CDR3 protein: CASSVDTGSSPLHF
D gene: NA; J gene: TRBJ2-7; clone size: NA; V gene: TRBV2; CDR3 DNA: TGTGCCAGCAGTGAAAAGCCCGCCAGGGTTTTTGACGAGCAGTACTTC; CDR3 protein: CASSEKPARVFDEQYF
D gene: NA; J gene: TRBJ2-7; clone size: NA; V gene: TRBV4-1; CDR3 DNA: TGCGCCAGCAGCCAAGATTCAGGGCTCAAGAGGGAGCAGTACTTC; CDR3 protein: CASSQDSGLKREQYF
D gene: NA; J gene: TRBJ2-5; clone size: few; V gene: TRBV30; CDR3 DNA: TGTGCCTGGACAGGGGAAGAGACCCAGTACTTC; CDR3 protein: CAWTGEETQYF
D gene: NA; J gene: TRBJ1-4; clone size: NA; V gene: TRBV11-2; CDR3 DNA: TGTGCCAGCAGCGCCGGGAGGGGAAAACTGTTTTTT; CDR3 protein: CASSAGRGKLFF
D gene: TRBD1; J gene: TRBJ1-5; clone size: NA; V gene: TRBV5-5; CDR3 DNA: TGTGCCAGCAGCCCTCGACAGGGGTCGATTGCTCAGCCCCAGCATTTT; CDR3 protein: CASSPRQGSIAQPQHF
D gene: NA; J gene: TRBJ1-6; clone size: NA; V gene: TRBV10-3; CDR3 DNA: TGTGCCATCAGTGAGTCAGGACTAGGCAATTCACCCCTCCACTTT; CDR3 protein: CAISESGLGNSPLHF
D gene: NA; J gene: TRBJ1-6; clone size: NA; V gene: TRBV2; CDR3 DNA: TGTGCCAGCAGGGTTGGGCCAGGGGAATTCTCACCCCTCCACTTT; CDR3 protein: CASRVGPGEFSPLHF
D gene: NA; J gene: TRBJ2-5; clone size: NA; V gene: TRBV6-2/TRBV6-3; CDR3 DNA: TGTGCCAGCAGTAACCGAGGGGAGACCCAGTACTTC; CDR3 protein: CASSNRGETQYF
D gene: TRBD2; J gene: TRBJ2-5; clone size: NA; V gene: TRBV4-2; CDR3 DNA: TGTGCCAGCAGCCAAGATACTAGCGGGGGGGCTCGGGAGACCCAGTACTTC; CDR3 protein: CASSQDTSGGARETQYF
D gene: TRBD2; J gene: TRBJ2-3; clone size: NA; V gene: TRBV27; CDR3 DNA: TGTGCCAGCAGTTTATTTACTAGCGGGGGGGTCACAGATACGCAGTATTTT; CDR3 protein: CASSLFTSGGVTDTQYF
D gene: NA; J gene: TRBJ1-2; clone size: NA; V gene: TRBV30; CDR3 DNA: TGTGCCTGGGGCCCGGGCTATGGCTACACCTTC; CDR3 protein: CAWGPGYGYTF
D gene: TRBD2; J gene: TRBJ2-7; clone size: NA; V gene: TRBV2; CDR3 DNA: TGTGCCAGCACCACGGGACTAGCGGGAGAGGGCTACGAGCAGTACTTC; CDR3 protein: CASTTGLAGEGYEQYF
D gene: TRBD1; J gene: TRBJ2-3; clone size: NA; V gene: TRBV10-3; CDR3 DNA: TGTGCCATCAGCCTTGACAGGGGGGTAGATACGCAGTATTTT; CDR3 protein: CAISLDRGVDTQYF
D gene: TRBD2; J gene: TRBJ2-5; clone size: NA; V gene: TRBV3-1/TRBV3-2; CDR3 DNA: TGTGCCAGCAGACAACGGACTAGCGGGTTCCAAGAGACCCAGTACTTC; CDR3 protein: CASRQRTSGFQETQYF
D gene: TRBD2; J gene: TRBJ2-1; clone size: NA; V gene: TRBV28; CDR3 DNA: TGTGCCAGCAGTAGAAGCGGGGGTTCCTACAATGAGCAGTTCTTC; CDR3 protein: CASSRSGGSYNEQFF
D gene: NA; J gene: TRBJ2-2; clone size: NA; V gene: TRBV18; CDR3 DNA: TGTGCCAGCTCGGCACCAGTAGGACATGCATCCGGGGAGCTGTTTTTT; CDR3 protein: CASSAPVGHASGELFF
D gene: TRBD1; J gene: TRBJ1-2; clone size: few; V gene: TRBV5-4; CDR3 DNA: TGTGCCAGCAGCTTGCGTGGTCTTGGGACAGGGGGTCTCTACACCTTC; CDR3 protein: CASSLRGLGTGGLYTF
D gene: TRBD1; J gene: TRBJ2-1; clone size: NA; V gene: TRBV5-1; CDR3 DNA: TGCGCCAGCAGCATATTGGACAGGGTCTACAATGAGCAGTTCTTC; CDR3 protein: CASSILDRVYNEQFF
D gene: NA; J gene: TRBJ2-2; clone size: NA; V gene: TRBV7-2; CDR3 DNA: TGTGCCAGGGAACAGCACGGGGAGCTGTTTTTT; CDR3 protein: CAREQHGELFF
D gene: TRBD1; J gene: TRBJ1-2; clone size: NA; V gene: TRBV19; CDR3 DNA: TGTGCCAGTAGTTCCATCAGGGACAGGGTGCAGGATGGCTACACCTTC; CDR3 protein: CASSSIRDRVQDGYTF
D gene: NA; J gene: TRBJ1-3; clone size: NA; V gene: TRBV4-3; CDR3 DNA: TGCGCCAGCAGCCAAGATCTTGGCAGGGCCTCTGGAAACACCATATATTTT; CDR3 protein: CASSQDLGRASGNTIYF
D gene: TRBD1; J gene: TRBJ1-1; clone size: NA; V gene: TRBV5-4; CDR3 DNA: TGTGCCAGCAGCCTACAGGGGGGTGGCACTGAAGCTTTCTTT; CDR3 protein: CASSLQGGGTEAFF
D gene: TRBD1; J gene: TRBJ2-2; clone size: NA; V gene: TRBV5-5; CDR3 DNA: TGTGCCAGCAGCTTGGTTACCGCGACAGGGGGGAACACCGGGGAGCTGTTTTTT; CDR3 protein: CASSLVTATGGNTGELFF
D gene: NA; J gene: TRBJ2-2; clone size: NA; V gene: TRBV29-1; CDR3 DNA: TGCAGCGGGAGGAGGGGACAGTACACCGGGGAGCTGTTTTTT; CDR3 protein: CSGRRGQYTGELFF
D gene: TRBD2; J gene: TRBJ2-7; clone size: NA; V gene: TRBV19; CDR3 DNA: TGTGCCAGTAGTCCTGGACTAGCGGGGGCCTACGAGCAGTACTTC; CDR3 protein: CASSPGLAGAYEQYF
D gene: NA; J gene: TRBJ2-7; clone size: NA; V gene: TRBV27; CDR3 DNA: TGTGCCAGCAGTTGGACAGCGACCTACGAGCAGTACTTC; CDR3 protein: CASSWTATYEQYF
D gene: NA; J gene: TRBJ1-1; clone size: NA; V gene: TRBV6-5; CDR3 DNA: TGTGCCAGCAGTTACTCGAGCGAGGGCCCCAACACTGAAGCTTTCTTT; CDR3 protein: CASSYSSEGPNTEAFF
D gene: TRBD1; J gene: TRBJ2-7; clone size: NA; V gene: TRBV2; CDR3 DNA: TGTGCCACACCTGAACAGGGGGCCGGCGAGCAGTACTTC; CDR3 protein: CATPEQGAGEQYF
D gene: TRBD2; J gene: TRBJ2-1; clone size: once; V gene: TRBV5-1; CDR3 DNA: TGCGCCAGCAGCCCCAGCGGGGGGTTGATTAATGAGCAGTTCTTC; CDR3 protein: CASSPSGGLINEQFF
D gene: NA; J gene: TRBJ2-6; clone size: once; V gene: TRBV9; CDR3 DNA: TGTGCCAGCCAGGGGCCTCGATGGGCCAACGTCCTGACTTTC; CDR3 protein: CASQGPRWANVLTF
D gene: NA; J gene: TRBJ2-5; clone size: NA; V gene: TRBV28; CDR3 DNA: TGTGCCAGCGATGGCGGGACGACACGATCCTTCGAGACCCAGTACTTC; CDR3 protein: CASDGGTTRSFETQYF